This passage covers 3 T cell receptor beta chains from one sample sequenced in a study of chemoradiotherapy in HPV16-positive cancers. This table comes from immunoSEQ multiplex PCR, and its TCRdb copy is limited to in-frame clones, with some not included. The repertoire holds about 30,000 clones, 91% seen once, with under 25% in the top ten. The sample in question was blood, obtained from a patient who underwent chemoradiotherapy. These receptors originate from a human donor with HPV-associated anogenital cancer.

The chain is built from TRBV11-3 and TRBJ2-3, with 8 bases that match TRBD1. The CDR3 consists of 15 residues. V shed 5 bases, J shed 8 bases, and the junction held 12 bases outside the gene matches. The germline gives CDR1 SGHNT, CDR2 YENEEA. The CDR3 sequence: CASSTSGTGGGTQYF. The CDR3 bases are TGTGCCAGCAGCACATCGGGGACAGGAGGGGGTACGCAGTATTTT. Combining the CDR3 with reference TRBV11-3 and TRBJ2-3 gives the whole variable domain EAGVVQSPRYKIIEKKQPVAFWCNPISGHNTLYWYLQNLGQGPELLIRYENEEAVDDSQLPKDRFSAERLKGVDSTLKIQPAELGDSAVYLCASSTSGTGGGTQYFGPGTRLTVL.

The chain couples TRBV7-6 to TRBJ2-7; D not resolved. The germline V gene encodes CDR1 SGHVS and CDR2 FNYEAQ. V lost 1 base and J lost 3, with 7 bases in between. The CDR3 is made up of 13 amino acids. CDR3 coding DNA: TGTGCCAGCAGCTTAGAGTTTTACTACGAGCAGTACTTC. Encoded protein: CASSLEFYYEQYF. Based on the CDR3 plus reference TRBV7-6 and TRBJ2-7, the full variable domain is GAGVSQSPRYKVTKRGQDVALRCDPISGHVSLYWYRQALGQGPEFLTYFNYEAQQDKSGLPNDRFSAERPEGSISTLTIQRTEQRDSAMYRCASSLEFYYEQYFGPGTRLTVT.

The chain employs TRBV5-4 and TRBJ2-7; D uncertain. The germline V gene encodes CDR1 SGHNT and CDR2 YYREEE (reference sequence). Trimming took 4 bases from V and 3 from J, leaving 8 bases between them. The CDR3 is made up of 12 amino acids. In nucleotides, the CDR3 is TGTGCCAGCAGCGCAGAGAACTACGAGCAGTACTTC. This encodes CASSAENYEQYF.